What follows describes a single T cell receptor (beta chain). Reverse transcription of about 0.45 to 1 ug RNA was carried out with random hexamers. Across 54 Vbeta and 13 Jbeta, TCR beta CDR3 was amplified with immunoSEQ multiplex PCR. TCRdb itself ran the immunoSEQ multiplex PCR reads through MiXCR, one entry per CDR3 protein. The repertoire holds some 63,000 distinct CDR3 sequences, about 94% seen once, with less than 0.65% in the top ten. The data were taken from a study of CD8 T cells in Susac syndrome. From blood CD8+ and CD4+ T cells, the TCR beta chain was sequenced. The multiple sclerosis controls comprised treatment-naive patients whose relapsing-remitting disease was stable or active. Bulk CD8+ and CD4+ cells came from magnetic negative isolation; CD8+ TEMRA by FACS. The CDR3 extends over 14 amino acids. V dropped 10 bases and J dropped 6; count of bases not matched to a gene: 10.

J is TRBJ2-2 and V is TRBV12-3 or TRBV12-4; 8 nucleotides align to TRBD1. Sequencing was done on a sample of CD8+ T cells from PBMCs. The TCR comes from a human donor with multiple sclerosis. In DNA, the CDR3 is TGTGCCACCGATGACAGGGGAGTTGCCGGGGAGCTGTTTTTT. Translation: CATDDRGVAGELFF.